Sequencing of this T cell receptor (beta chain) was carried out in a study of shared clonotypes between healthy human individuals. Some clones are missing from TCRdb's copy, which holds only in-frame ones; the method was immunoSEQ multiplex PCR. The sample holds around 2.3 million clones, under 97% seen once. The CDR3 sequence is 16 residues long. Trimming removed 4 bases from V and 9 bases from J; junction bases left unmatched: 16. Looked up from germline, CDR1 is SGHRS and CDR2 is YFSETQ. The gene calls are TRBV5-1 and TRBJ2-1; TRBD2 agrees at 7 bases. The sample taken for sequencing was naive CD4+ T cells sorted from blood. Subset described: CD45RA+ positively selected. The TCR was taken from a man between 18 and 29 years old in good health. The chain's CDR3 is CASSLGTSAQSSEQFF. The CDR3 region has the DNA TGCGCCAGCAGCCTGGGCACTAGCGCCCAAAGCAGTGAGCAGTTCTTC.